This section outlines one T cell receptor (beta chain) sequence together with its context. Its antigen is undetermined. This entry belongs to a study of cytomegalovirus exposure and HLA in healthy donors. For the study at large: Samples from HLA-typed donors yielded approximately 80 million unique TCRs in an early data release. General observations from the study: Most of the TCR beta V segments (in an earlier analysis) were productive either about 87% or about 30% of the time. Sequencing had likely introduced a cluster of highly shared sequence variants as an artifact.

The CDR3 contains 14 residues. Deletions cut 2 bases from V and 2 bases from J, with 10 bases between. The germline V gene has CDR1 SGHDT and CDR2 YYEEEE. PCR primers comprised 60 Vbeta and 13 Jbeta primers. Using immunoSEQ multiplex PCR, the repertoire was profiled, and TCRdb retains in-frame clones only, with some absent. This repertoire shows under 200,000 clones, about four fifths found once; its top ten account for approximately 0.51%. Sequencing used PBMCs. The sequence was collected from a woman aged 50 to 60 in good health and CMV-seronegative. This chain joins TRBV5-6 and TRBJ2-5; D gene uncertain. Written as DNA, the CDR3 is TGTGCCAGCAGCTTTGGCCTGAAACAAGAGACCCAGTACTTC. Translating it yields CASSFGLKQETQYF.